These 9 T cell receptor beta chains originate from one sample sequenced in a study of beta chain features in type 1 diabetes (dated by TCRdb to the late 2010s). The protocol used for the library was the immunoSEQ multiplex PCR assay. All of the isolated RNA was reverse transcribed with the High Capacity cDNA Reverse Transcription Kit, so expressed TCRB transcripts were sequenced. Here the immuneACCESS table is served through TCRdb, limited to in-frame sequences with V and J called. Missing clones are a known gap in these copies; in checked studies unresolved V genes cover under half, and the rest lacks a known reason. For this sample the table gives about 250,000 clones, of which roughly an eighth were detected only once. Around 0.03% of the sample is held by the ten biggest clonotypes. Sequenced material: naive CD4+ T cells from blood. Taken with the paper, the label for cell subset or site translates to: true naive CD4+ T cells. These receptors were collected from a woman aged 40 to 49 in good health.

This clone appeared a few times. This chain joins TRBV7-2 and TRBJ2-5; D perhaps matches TRBD2 (6 bases). Trimming took 7 bases from V and 4 from J, leaving 16 bases between them. Germline V gives CDR1 SGHTA, CDR2 FQGNSA. CDR3 length equals 14 residues. The CDR3 DNA sequence: TGTGCCAGCACCCTAGACGCGGGACCAGAGACCCAGTACTTC. As protein: CASTLDAGPETQYF.

This clone was found a few times. The chain uses TRBV9 and TRBJ2-1; TRBD1 is a possible D gene (5 bases). The CDR3 covers 16 residues. V shed 3 bases and J shed 15 bases, with 28 bases lying between them. CDR1 SGDLS and CDR2 YYNGEE come from the germline V gene. CDR3 residues: CASSDVQPSDSRLPFF. CDR3 coding DNA: TGTGCCAGCAGCGACGTCCAGCCCTCAGACAGTCGGTTGCCGTTCTTC.

In its sample, this clone was seen a few times. The chain combines TRBV6-4 with TRBJ2-3, with 13 bases identical to TRBD2. V lost 3 bases to trimming and J lost 5 bases; unmatched junction nucleotides: 8. The CDR3 is made up of 17 amino acids. CDR1 is MRHNA and CDR2 is SNTAGT in the germline V gene. CDR3 protein: CASSERRTSGGQDTQYF. The CDR3 DNA is TGTGCCAGCAGTGAAAGGAGGACTAGCGGGGGTCAAGATACGCAGTATTTT.

In its sample, this clone was seen a few times. V and J are TRBV9 and TRBJ1-4; 7 bases are a match to TRBD1. The CDR3 has 14 amino acids. V gave up 2 bases and J gave up 8 bases; unmatched junction bases: 6. Germline values: CDR1 SGDLS, CDR2 YYNGEE. Here the CDR3 reads CASSVTGVREKLFF. The CDR3 region has the DNA TGTGCCAGCAGCGTCACAGGGGTGCGGGAAAAACTGTTTTTT. The whole variable domain, remainder taken from reference TRBV9 and TRBJ1-4, is DSGVTQTPKHLITATGQRVTLRCSPRSGDLSVYWYQQSLDQGLQFLIQYYNGEERAKGNILERFSAQQFPDLHSELNLSSLELGDSALYFCASSVTGVREKLFFGSGTQLSVL.

This clone was detected only a few times. The rearrangement joins TRBV2 to TRBJ2-5; TRBD2 matches 12 bases. This CDR3 contains 14 residues. Germline V CDR1 and CDR2: SNHLY, FYNNEI. Unmatched junction bases numbered 4, after V lost 7 bases and J lost 4 bases. The CDR3 spells CASTRLAGVETQYF. CDR3 sequence (DNA): TGTGCCAGCACCAGACTAGCGGGGGTAGAGACCCAGTACTTC. The full variable domain, in which reference TRBV2 and TRBJ2-5 provide the parts outside the CDR3, is EPEVTQTPSHQVTQMGQEVILRCVPISNHLYFYWYRQILGQKVEFLVSFYNNEISEKSEIFDDQFSVERPDGSNFTLKIRSTKLEDSAMYFCASTRLAGVETQYFGPGTRLLVL.

In its sample, this clone was seen a few times. This chain connects TRBV18 to TRBJ1-5; the D is unclear. The V and J ends lost 2 bases and 5 bases respectively, with 10 bases between them. The CDR3 contains 14 residues. Germline lookup yields CDR1 KGHSH and CDR2 LQKENI. CDR3 coding DNA: TGTGCCAGCTCACCAGCAACAGCTGATCAGCCCCAGCATTTT. Translated: CASSPATADQPQHF.

This clone was observed a handful of times. The chain uses TRBV9 and TRBJ2-3; 14 positions match TRBD2. Germline CDR1 is SGDLS and CDR2 is YYNGEE. The trim removed 3 bases at V and 0 bases at J, leaving 3 bases unmatched. The length of the CDR3 is 17 residues. CDR3 DNA: TGTGCCAGCAGCGCCCGACTAGCGGGGGGGAGCACAGATACGCAGTATTTT. As protein: CASSARLAGGSTDTQYF.

The V call is TRBV5-1, the J call TRBJ2-3, with a weak D call TRBD1 (7 bases). The CDR3 is 15 amino acids. The V end lost 2 bases, the J end lost 0 bases, and 10 bases lay between the germline ends. Germline V lookup: CDR1 SGHRS, CDR2 YFSETQ. Here the CDR3 reads CASSFAGQSTDTQYF. CDR3 nucleotides: TGCGCCAGCAGCTTCGCGGGACAGAGCACAGATACGCAGTATTTT.

This clone showed up just a few times. CDR3 sequence (DNA): TGTGCCAGCAGTGAAACCTTCGGGGTAGCCGGGAACAATGAGCAGTTCTTC. Translating gives CASSETFGVAGNNEQFF. The chain couples TRBV25-1 to TRBJ2-1, with D tentatively TRBD2 (5 bases). The CDR3 length is 17 residues. The germline gives CDR1 MGHDK, CDR2 SYGVNS. Between the trimmed V and J ends, which lost 2 bases and 5 bases, there was a span of 19 bases.